These 22 T cell receptor beta chains share one sample of origin, sequenced in a study of blood T cell repertoires in COVID-19. TCRdb's copy holds only in-frame clones and misses some; the assay was immunoSEQ multiplex PCR. The table includes just over 150,000 clones, approximately 84% detected once. The sequenced sample was peripheral blood. Receptors originate from a woman older than 75 with acute or convalescent COVID-19.

V usage is TRBV7-8 and J usage is TRBJ2-4; weak D call: TRBD2 (9 bases). V was cut by 5 bases and J by 2 bases, with 22 bases left in between. The CDR3 length is 18 residues. CDR1 and CDR2 (germline): SGHVS, FQNEAQ. The chain's CDR3 is CASSPGGGRAGTKNIQYF. The CDR3 DNA is TGTGCCAGCAGCCCAGGGGGCGGGAGGGCCGGGACCAAAAACATTCAGTACTTC.

Comment on this clone: Other DNA sequences in this specimen translate into the identical CDR3. The rearrangement links TRBV19 to TRBJ1-1; D uncertain. Looked up from germline, CDR1 is LNHDA and CDR2 is SQIVND (reference sequence). This CDR3 comprises 14 residues. Trimming took off 6 bases at V and 0 bases at J, with 11 bases between the two ends. CDR3 amino acids: CASSIPQMNTEAFF. The CDR3 coding sequence is TGTGCCAGTAGCATCCCACAGATGAACACTGAAGCTTTCTTT.

This chain uses TRBV5-1 with TRBJ2-7; 7 positions match TRBD2. The V gene's germline CDR1 is SGHRS and CDR2 YFSETQ. The junction had 10 bases not matched to a gene; V was cut back by 3 bases and J by 4 bases. The CDR3 covers 15 residues. Written as DNA, the CDR3 is TGCGCCAGCAGCTCTGTAGCGGGTACATATTACGAGCAGTACTTC. It yields the protein CASSSVAGTYYEQYF.

The CDR3 DNA follows: TGTGCCAGCACCATCCCGGGACTAGCATACAATGAGCAGTTCTTC. This translates into CASTIPGLAYNEQFF. This chain links TRBV6-5 with TRBJ2-1; 9 bases agree with TRBD2. CDR1 is MNHEY, CDR2 SVGAGI, per germline. The CDR3 sequence is 15 residues long. V lost 7 bases and J lost 4; bases outside the gene matches: 8.

The V gene is TRBV5-4, the J gene TRBJ1-2, with D unclear. Germline V gives CDR1 SGHNT, CDR2 YYREEE (reference sequence). V was trimmed by 0 bases and J by 3 bases, leaving 6 bases between them. The CDR3 length is 13 residues. CDR3 residues: CASSLEPYYGYTF. For the CDR3, the DNA is TGTGCCAGCAGCTTGGAGCCGTACTATGGCTACACCTTC.

The J gene is TRBJ2-2, the V gene TRBV19; D is perhaps TRBD2 (6 bases). Trimming removed 4 bases from V and 3 bases from J, with 21 bases in between. Per the germline V gene, CDR1 is LNHDA and CDR2 is SQIVND (reference sequence). This CDR3 is built from 18 residues. This chain's CDR3 is CASSSTGTQLGDTGELFF. Written as DNA, the CDR3 is TGTGCCAGTAGTAGTACCGGGACTCAGCTTGGGGACACCGGGGAGCTGTTTTTT.

The rearrangement joins TRBV18 to TRBJ2-7, with a weak D call TRBD1 (5 bases). Germline V gene lookup returns CDR1 KGHSH and CDR2 LQKENI. This CDR3 is 13 amino acids long. Trimming shortened V by 6 bases and J by 5 bases, and 14 bases separated the two germline ends. The CDR3 DNA reads TGTGCCAGCTCTCCCTCTGGCAGGGACGAGCAGTACTTC. As protein: CASSPSGRDEQYF.

The gene calls are TRBV11-2 and TRBJ1-1; D ambiguous. Trimming pared 1 base from V and 2 bases from J, leaving 5 bases between. The CDR3 is made up of 13 amino acids. CDR1 is SGHAT and CDR2 is FQNNGV in the germline V gene. This chain's CDR3 is CASSLVSNTEAFF. The CDR3 coding sequence is TGTGCCAGCAGCTTAGTTAGTAACACTGAAGCTTTCTTT.

The chain joins TRBV4-1 to TRBJ1-5, with 8 bases fitting TRBD1. Germline CDR1 is MGHRA and CDR2 is YSYEKL. J lost 3 bases, V lost 4 bases, and 2 bases had no gene match. The CDR3 loop spans 14 amino acids. The CDR3 coding sequence is TGCGCCAGCAGCCCGGGACAGGTCAATCAGCCCCAGCATTTT. Protein product: CASSPGQVNQPQHF.

The V and J genes are TRBV4-3 and TRBJ2-1; D call uncertain. Germline CDR1 reads LGHNA; CDR2 reads YSLEER. V gave up 1 base and J gave up 6 bases, with 10 bases separating them. The CDR3 runs to 14 residues. Written as DNA, the CDR3 is TGCGCCAGCAGCCAAGCGGGTCCGCTCAATGAGCAGTTCTTC. Its protein is CASSQAGPLNEQFF.

This chain joins TRBV5-4 and TRBJ2-1; 7 bases line up with TRBD1. V shed 7 bases, J shed 0 bases, and the junction held 4 bases outside the gene matches. The CDR3 length is 14 residues. Germline CDR1 reads SGHNT; CDR2 reads YYREEE (reference sequence). The CDR3 DNA sequence: TGTGCCAGCTCTCGGGACAGCTCCTACAATGAGCAGTTCTTC. Protein sequence: CASSRDSSYNEQFF.

The chain has TRBV18 and TRBJ2-2, with 10 bases lining up with TRBD2. The V gene end was trimmed by 3 bases and the J gene end by 8 bases; junction bases not matched to a gene: 3. The germline V gene has CDR1 KGHSH and CDR2 LQKENI. The CDR3 runs 14 residues. The CDR3 loop reads CASSPLAGAGELFF. The CDR3 DNA sequence: TGTGCCAGCTCACCTCTAGCGGGAGCGGGGGAGCTGTTTTTT.

The chain employs TRBV11-2 and TRBJ1-1, with TRBD1 matching over 12 bases. The CDR3 totals 15 residues. The germline V gene encodes CDR1 SGHAT and CDR2 FQNNGV. The J segment lost 10 bases and the V segment lost 2 bases, leaving 8 bases of the junction unmatched. The CDR3 DNA is TGTGCCAGCAGCTTATCCACGGGACAGGGGGCGGCAGCTTTCTTT. It codes for CASSLSTGQGAAAFF.

This rearrangement joins TRBV6-5 to TRBJ2-3; a weak D match, TRBD2 (6 bases). This CDR3 has 14 amino acids. CDR1 is MNHEY and CDR2 is SVGAGI in the germline V gene. Trimming cost V 10 bases and J 2 bases, with 16 bases left between them. The DNA of the CDR3 is TGTGCCACCTATCGGGACTTAAACACAGATACGCAGTATTTT. Amino acid sequence: CATYRDLNTDTQYF.

In this sample, this clone turned up a few times. V gene TRBV7-8 combines with J gene TRBJ2-7, with TRBD1 identical over 7 bases. Germline CDR1 reads SGHVS; CDR2 reads FQNEAQ. The junction had 6 bases not matched to a gene; V was cut back by 4 bases and J by 3 bases. This CDR3 region has 14 residues. As DNA, the CDR3 is TGTGCCAGCAGCTCGTGGGACAGATTCTACGAGCAGTACTTC. Its protein is CASSSWDRFYEQYF.

The rearrangement joins TRBV2 to TRBJ1-2; TRBD1 aligns across 8 bases. The length of the CDR3 is 13 residues. J lost 8 bases, V lost 1 base, and 3 bases had no gene match. The germline V gene encodes CDR1 SNHLY and CDR2 FYNNEI. CDR3: CASSEVTGVGYTF. CDR3 bases: TGTGCCAGCAGTGAAGTGACAGGGGTCGGCTACACCTTC.

Concerning this clone itself: Other DNA sequences within the sample encode an identical CDR3. The gene calls are TRBV29-1 and TRBJ2-7; D may be TRBD2 (5 bases). Germline values: CDR1 SQVTM, CDR2 ANQGSEA. The germline V and J ends were trimmed by 5 bases and 0 bases, with 8 bases remaining between them. The CDR3 has 12 amino acids. The CDR3 nucleotides read TGCAGCGTTCGCGGACTCTCCTACGAGCAGTACTTC. Protein product: CSVRGLSYEQYF.

The chain employs TRBV7-6 and TRBJ2-5, with 7 bases lining up with TRBD2. Germline CDR1 is SGHVS and CDR2 is FNYEAQ. The CDR3 length is 15 residues. V lost 1 base, J lost 5 bases, and 7 bases stayed unmatched. DNA for the CDR3: TGTGCCAGCAGCTTAGTGGGGGGGGGACCGGAGACCCAGTACTTC. Its translation is CASSLVGGGPETQYF. Looking up the rest from reference TRBV7-6 and TRBJ2-5 gives the full variable domain: GAGVSQSPRYKVTKRGQDVALRCDPISGHVSLYWYRQALGQGPEFLTYFNYEAQQDKSGLPNDRFSAERPEGSISTLTIQRTEQRDSAMYRCASSLVGGGPETQYFGPGTRLLVL.

The chain links TRBV3-1 (or the pseudogene TRBV3-2) to TRBJ2-3, with 8 nucleotides matching TRBD2. CDR1 is LGHDT, CDR2 YNNKEL, per germline (reference sequence). The CDR3 extends over 17 amino acids. The J segment lost 5 bases and the V segment lost 4 bases, leaving 14 bases of the junction unmatched. The CDR3 sequence is CASSLKVSGSGGDTQYF. For the CDR3, the DNA is TGTGCCAGCAGCCTTAAAGTAAGCGGGAGCGGAGGAGATACGCAGTATTTT.

Only a few counts were recorded for this clone. The CDR3, as DNA: TGTGCCAGTAGTACCGGGTGGTCTGAAGCTTTCTTT. Translating gives CASSTGWSEAFF. The chain recombines TRBV19 with TRBJ1-1; D is uncertain. Germline CDR1 reads LNHDA; CDR2 reads SQIVND (reference sequence). Trimming cost V 4 bases and J 6 bases, with 9 bases left between them. The CDR3 length is 12 residues.

There are a few counts of this clone. The chain employs TRBV30 and TRBJ1-1; 9 positions match TRBD1. J lost 2 bases, V lost 2 bases, and 9 bases had no gene match. The V gene's germline CDR1 is GTSNPN and CDR2 SVGIG (reference sequence). This CDR3 has 16 residues. CDR3 protein: CAWSFRTGAVNTEAFF. The CDR3 bases are TGTGCCTGGAGTTTTCGGACAGGGGCGGTAAACACTGAAGCTTTCTTT. Full variable domain (remainder filled in from reference TRBV30 and TRBJ1-1): SQTIHQWPATLVQPVGSPLSLECTVEGTSNPNLYWYRQAAGRGLQLLFYSVGIGQISSEVPQNLSASRPQDRQFILSSKKLLLSDSGFYLCAWSFRTGAVNTEAFFGQGTRLTVV.

The chain uses TRBV18 and TRBJ1-2; 12 positions match TRBD1. This CDR3 contains 16 residues. Germline V gene data show CDR1 as KGHSH and CDR2 as LQKENI. V shed 2 bases and J 5 bases; nucleotides not matched to a gene: 6. CDR3 DNA: TGTGCCAGCTCACCAATGCGGGACAGGGGGCTATATGGCTACACCTTC. Encoded protein: CASSPMRDRGLYGYTF. Combining the CDR3 with reference TRBV18 and TRBJ1-2 gives the whole variable domain NAGVMQNPRHLVRRRGQEARLRCSPMKGHSHVYWYRQLPEEGLKFMVYLQKENIIDESGMPKERFSAEFPKEGPSILRIQQVVRGDSAAYFCASSPMRDRGLYGYTFGSGTRLTVV.